Each of the 3 T cell receptor beta chains below was sequenced from the same sample in a study of blood T cell repertoires in COVID-19. The method was immunoSEQ multiplex PCR; TCRdb's version includes in-frame clones alone and lacks a portion of them. The data show over 200,000 clones, with approximately 90% seen just once and around 0.85% held by the top ten. The sample comprised peripheral blood. The receptor set was obtained from a man in his sixties with COVID-19, enrolled during active disease.

This clone was recorded once. V gene TRBV3-1 (or the pseudogene TRBV3-2) combines with J gene TRBJ1-4; TRBD1 aligns across 7 bases. This CDR3 spans 15 amino acids. V trimming: 2 bases; J trimming: 4 bases; junction bases outside the gene matches: 4. Germline CDR1 reads LGHDT; CDR2 reads YNNKEL (reference sequence). CDR3 coding DNA: TGTGCCAGCAGCCAACCCGGACAGGTTAATGAAAAACTGTTTTTT. Amino acid sequence: CASSQPGQVNEKLFF.

This chain connects TRBV3-1 (or the pseudogene TRBV3-2) to TRBJ2-5, with 7 bases that match TRBD2. The CDR3 runs 16 residues. Germline assignment: CDR1 LGHDT and CDR2 YNNKEL (reference sequence). V shed 1 base and J 3 bases; nucleotides not matched to a gene: 8. CDR3 loop: CASSQGPRSGEETQYF. The CDR3 coding sequence is TGTGCCAGCAGCCAAGGGCCCCGAAGCGGGGAAGAGACCCAGTACTTC.

This rearrangement joins TRBV18 to TRBJ2-3; 11 bases agree with TRBD2. CDR3 length: 16 amino acids. J lost 6 bases, V lost 4 bases, and 9 bases had no gene match. The germline CDR1 and CDR2 sequences are KGHSH and LQKENI. The CDR3 sequence is CASSLLGTSGGDTQYF. For the CDR3, the DNA is TGTGCCAGCTCACTATTGGGGACTAGCGGAGGGGATACGCAGTATTTT.